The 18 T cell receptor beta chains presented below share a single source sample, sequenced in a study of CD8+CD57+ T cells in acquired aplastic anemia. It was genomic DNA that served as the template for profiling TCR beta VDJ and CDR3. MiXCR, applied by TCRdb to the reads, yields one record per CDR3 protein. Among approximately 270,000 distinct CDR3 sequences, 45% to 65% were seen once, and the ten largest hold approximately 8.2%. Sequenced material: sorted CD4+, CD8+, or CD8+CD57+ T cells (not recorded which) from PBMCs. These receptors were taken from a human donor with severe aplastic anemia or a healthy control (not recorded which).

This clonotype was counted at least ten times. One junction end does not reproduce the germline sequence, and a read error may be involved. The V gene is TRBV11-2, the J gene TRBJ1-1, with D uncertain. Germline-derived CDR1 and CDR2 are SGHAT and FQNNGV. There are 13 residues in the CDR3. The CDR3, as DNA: TGTGCCAGCAACTTACAACCGAACACTGAAGCTTTCTTT. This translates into CASNLQPNTEAFF.

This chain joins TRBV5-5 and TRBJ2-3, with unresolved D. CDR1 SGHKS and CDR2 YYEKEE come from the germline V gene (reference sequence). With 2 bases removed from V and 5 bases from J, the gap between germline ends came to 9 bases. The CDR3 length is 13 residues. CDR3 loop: CASSFIHGDTQYF. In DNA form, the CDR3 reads TGTGCCAGCAGCTTCATCCATGGAGATACGCAGTATTTT.

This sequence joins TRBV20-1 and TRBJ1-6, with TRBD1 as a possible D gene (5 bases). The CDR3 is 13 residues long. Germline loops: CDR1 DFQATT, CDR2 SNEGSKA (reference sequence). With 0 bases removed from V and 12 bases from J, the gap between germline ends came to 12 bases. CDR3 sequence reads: CSARDPGKEPLHF. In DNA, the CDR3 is TGCAGTGCTAGAGATCCAGGGAAGGAACCCCTCCACTTT.

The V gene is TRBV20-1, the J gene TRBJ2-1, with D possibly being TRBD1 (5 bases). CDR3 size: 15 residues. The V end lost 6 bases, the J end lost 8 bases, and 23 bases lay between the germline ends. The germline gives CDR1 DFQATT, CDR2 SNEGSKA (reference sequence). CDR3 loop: CSASDQAAGADEQFF. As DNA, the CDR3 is TGCAGTGCCAGCGATCAGGCGGCTGGGGCCGATGAGCAGTTCTTC.

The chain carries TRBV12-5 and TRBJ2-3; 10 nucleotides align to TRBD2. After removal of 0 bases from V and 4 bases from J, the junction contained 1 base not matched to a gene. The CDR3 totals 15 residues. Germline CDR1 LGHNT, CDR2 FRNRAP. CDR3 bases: TGTGCTAGTGGTTTGGTACTAGCGGGGTCAGATACGCAGTATTTT. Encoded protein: CASGLVLAGSDTQYF.

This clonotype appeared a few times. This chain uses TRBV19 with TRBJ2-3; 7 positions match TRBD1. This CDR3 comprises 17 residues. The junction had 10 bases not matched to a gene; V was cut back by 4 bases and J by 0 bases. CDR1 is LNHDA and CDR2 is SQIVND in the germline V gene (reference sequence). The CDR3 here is CASSTTGFVGSTDTQYF. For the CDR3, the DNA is TGTGCCAGTAGTACGACAGGGTTTGTCGGTAGCACAGATACGCAGTATTTT.

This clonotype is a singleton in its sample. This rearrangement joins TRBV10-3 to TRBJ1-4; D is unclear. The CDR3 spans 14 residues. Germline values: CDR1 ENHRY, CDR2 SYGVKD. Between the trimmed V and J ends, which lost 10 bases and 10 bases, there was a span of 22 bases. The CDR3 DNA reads TGTGCCAGCACCTACGGCTCGGACGGTGGAAAACTGTTTTTT. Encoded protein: CASTYGSDGGKLFF.

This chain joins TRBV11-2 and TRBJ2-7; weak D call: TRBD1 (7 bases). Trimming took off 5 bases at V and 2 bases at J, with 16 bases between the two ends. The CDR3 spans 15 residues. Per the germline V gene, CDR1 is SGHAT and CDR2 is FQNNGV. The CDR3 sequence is CASSRAEGAPYEQYF. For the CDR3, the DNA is TGTGCCAGCAGCCGCGCGGAGGGGGCGCCCTACGAGCAGTACTTC.

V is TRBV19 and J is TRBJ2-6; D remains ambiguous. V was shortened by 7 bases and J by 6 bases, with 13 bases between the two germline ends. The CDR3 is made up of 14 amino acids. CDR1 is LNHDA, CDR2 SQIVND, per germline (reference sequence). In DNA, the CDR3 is TGTGCCAGTATGAGGCAGGCAGAGGCCAACGTCCTGACTTTC. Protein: CASMRQAEANVLTF.

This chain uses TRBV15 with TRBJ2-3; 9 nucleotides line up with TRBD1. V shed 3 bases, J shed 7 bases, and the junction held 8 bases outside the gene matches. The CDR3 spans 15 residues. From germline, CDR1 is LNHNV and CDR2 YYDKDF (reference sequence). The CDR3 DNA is TGTGCCACCAGCAGCTCCGGGACAGGGTCACATACGCAGTATTTT. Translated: CATSSSGTGSHTQYF.

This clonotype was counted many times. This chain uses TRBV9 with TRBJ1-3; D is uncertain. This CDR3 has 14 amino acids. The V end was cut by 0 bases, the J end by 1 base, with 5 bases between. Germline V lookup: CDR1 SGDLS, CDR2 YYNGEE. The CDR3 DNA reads TGTGCCAGCAGCGTAGAGTGGTCTGGAAACACCATATATTTT. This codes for CASSVEWSGNTIYF. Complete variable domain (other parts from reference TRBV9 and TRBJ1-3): DSGVTQTPKHLITATGQRVTLRCSPRSGDLSVYWYQQSLDQGLQFLIQYYNGEERAKGNILERFSAQQFPDLHSELNLSSLELGDSALYFCASSVEWSGNTIYFGEGSWLTVV.

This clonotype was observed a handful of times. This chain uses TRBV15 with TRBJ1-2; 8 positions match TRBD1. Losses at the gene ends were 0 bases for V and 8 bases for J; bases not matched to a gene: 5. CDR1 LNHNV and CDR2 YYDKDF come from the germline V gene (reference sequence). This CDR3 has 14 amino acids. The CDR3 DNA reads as TGTGCCACCAGCAGAGACGTCAGGGGGCAGGGCTACACCTTC. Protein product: CATSRDVRGQGYTF.

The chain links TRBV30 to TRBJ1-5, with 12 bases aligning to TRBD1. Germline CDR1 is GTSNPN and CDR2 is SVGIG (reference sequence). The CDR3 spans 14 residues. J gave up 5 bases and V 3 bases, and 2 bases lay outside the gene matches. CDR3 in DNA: TGTGCCTGGAGGGGACAGGGGGCGCATCAGCCCCAGCATTTT. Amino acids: CAWRGQGAHQPQHF. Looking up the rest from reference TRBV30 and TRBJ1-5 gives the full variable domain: SQTIHQWPATLVQPVGSPLSLECTVEGTSNPNLYWYRQAAGRGLQLLFYSVGIGQISSEVPQNLSASRPQDRQFILSSKKLLLSDSGFYLCAWRGQGAHQPQHFGDGTRLSIL.

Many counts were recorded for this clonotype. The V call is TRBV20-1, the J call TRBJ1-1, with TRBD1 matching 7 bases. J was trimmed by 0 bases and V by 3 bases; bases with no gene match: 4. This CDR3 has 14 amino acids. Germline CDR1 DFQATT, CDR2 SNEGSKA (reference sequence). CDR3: CSARRGPVNTEAFF. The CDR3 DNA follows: TGCAGTGCTAGGAGGGGGCCCGTGAACACTGAAGCTTTCTTT.

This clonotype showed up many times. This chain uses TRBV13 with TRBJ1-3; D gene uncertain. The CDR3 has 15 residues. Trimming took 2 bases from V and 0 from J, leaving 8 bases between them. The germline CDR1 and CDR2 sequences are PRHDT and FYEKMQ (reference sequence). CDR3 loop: CASSLTRSSGNTIYF. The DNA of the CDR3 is TGTGCCAGCAGCTTAACCCGGAGCTCTGGAAACACCATATATTTT.

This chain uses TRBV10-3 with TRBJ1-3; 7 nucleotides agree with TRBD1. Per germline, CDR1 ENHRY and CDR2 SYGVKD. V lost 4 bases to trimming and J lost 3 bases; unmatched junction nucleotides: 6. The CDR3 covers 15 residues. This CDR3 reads CAISVTGEFGNTIYF. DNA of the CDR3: TGTGCCATCAGTGTCACAGGGGAGTTTGGAAACACCATATATTTT.

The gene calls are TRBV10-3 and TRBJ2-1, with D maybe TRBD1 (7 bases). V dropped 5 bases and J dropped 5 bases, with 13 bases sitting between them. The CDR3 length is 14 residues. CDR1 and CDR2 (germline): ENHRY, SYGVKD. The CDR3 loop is CAISYQGGDNEQFF. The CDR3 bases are TGTGCCATCAGTTACCAGGGGGGTGACAATGAGCAGTTCTTC.

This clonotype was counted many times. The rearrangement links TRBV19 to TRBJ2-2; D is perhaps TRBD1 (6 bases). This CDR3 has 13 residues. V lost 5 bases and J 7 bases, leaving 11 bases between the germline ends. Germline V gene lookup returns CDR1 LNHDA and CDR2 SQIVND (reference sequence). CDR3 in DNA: TGTGCCAGTAGTCAAGGGGGTGGCGGGGAGCTGTTTTTT. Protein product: CASSQGGGGELFF.